This TCR beta chain originates from a study of radiotherapy plus CTLA-4 blockade in lung cancer. Profiled with immunoSEQ multiplex PCR; TCRdb holds only in-frame clones, not every one. The sample gives under 95,000 clones, around 81% of which show up once; roughly 23% is in the top ten. Trimming stripped 0 bases from V and 5 bases from J, with 4 bases between. The CDR3 length is 12 residues. Looked up from germline, CDR1 is KGHSH and CDR2 is LQKENI. The specimen was peripheral blood, collected from a patient treated with radiotherapy plus ipilimumab. This chain uses TRBV18 with TRBJ1-1; D is uncertain. The TCR was taken from a human donor with non-small cell lung cancer whose response to radiotherapy plus ipilimumab could not be evaluated. Some clones in this sample may be carry-over from other donors' samples. The CDR3 region is CASSPPRTEAFF. In nucleotides, the CDR3 is TGTGCCAGCTCACCACCGAGGACTGAAGCTTTCTTT.